What follows are 3 T cell receptor beta chains derived from one specimen sequenced in a study of OX40 agonist ivuxolimab in advanced cancers. Repertoires were generated with immunoSEQ multiplex PCR, while TCRdb's copy carries only in-frame clones and drops some. This sample has about 61,000 clones; 92% occur once, and the top ten carry roughly 21%. The sequencing used CD4+ or CD8+ T cells sorted from blood, collected in a trial of the OX40 agonist ivuxolimab. The receptor set was obtained from an adult with an advanced solid tumor such as melanoma, head and neck, liver or kidney cancer.

This chain joins TRBV13 and TRBJ1-1; 10 bases line up with TRBD1. Germline-derived CDR1 and CDR2 are PRHDT and FYEKMQ (reference sequence). The ends lost 4 bases at V and 5 bases at J; junction bases unmatched: 16. The length of the CDR3 is 18 residues. CDR3 in amino acids: CASSSHTTGGVSWTEAFF. CDR3 DNA sequence: TGTGCCAGCAGCTCCCACACGACAGGGGGCGTTAGTTGGACTGAAGCTTTCTTT.

This sequence joins TRBV30 and TRBJ1-5, with D unclear. The V gene's germline CDR1 is GTSNPN and CDR2 SVGIG (reference sequence). CDR3 length: 13 residues. V dropped 0 bases and J dropped 5 bases, with 8 bases sitting between them. CDR3 DNA: TGTGCCTGGAGTGTAGGCTGGGATCAGCCCCAGCATTTT. Protein product: CAWSVGWDQPQHF. The variable domain in full, with the rest retrieved from reference TRBV30 and TRBJ1-5, is SQTIHQWPATLVQPVGSPLSLECTVEGTSNPNLYWYRQAAGRGLQLLFYSVGIGQISSEVPQNLSASRPQDRQFILSSKKLLLSDSGFYLCAWSVGWDQPQHFGDGTRLSIL.

This clone has a single count. The V and J genes are TRBV7-3 and TRBJ2-3, with TRBD1 matching 9 bases. The trim removed 4 bases at V and 3 bases at J, leaving 5 bases unmatched. Per germline, CDR1 SGHTA and CDR2 FQGTGA. The CDR3 covers 15 residues. The CDR3 region has the DNA TGTGCCAGCAGCTCAACCGGGACAGGGACAGATACGCAGTATTTT. Translation gives CASSSTGTGTDTQYF.